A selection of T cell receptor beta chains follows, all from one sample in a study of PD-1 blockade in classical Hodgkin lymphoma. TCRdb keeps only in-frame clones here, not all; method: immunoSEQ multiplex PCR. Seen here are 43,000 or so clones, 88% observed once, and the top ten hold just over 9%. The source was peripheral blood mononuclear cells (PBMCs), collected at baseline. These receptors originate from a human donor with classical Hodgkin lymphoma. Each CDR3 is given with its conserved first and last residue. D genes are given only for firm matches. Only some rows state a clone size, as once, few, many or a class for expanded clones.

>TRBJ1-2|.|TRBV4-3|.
CASSQDGGGANYGYTF
TGCGCCAGCAGCCAAGATGGGGGGGGAGCTAACTATGGCTACACCTTC
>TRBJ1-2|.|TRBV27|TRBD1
CASSLRRQGATGYTF
TGTGCCAGCAGTTTACGGAGACAGGGGGCGACTGGCTACACCTTC
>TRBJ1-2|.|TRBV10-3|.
CAISEPGGQADYGYTF
TGTGCCATCAGTGAGCCTGGGGGGCAGGCGGACTATGGCTACACCTTC
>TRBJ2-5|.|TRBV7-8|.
CASSSSVTRWETQYF
TGTGCCAGCAGCTCCTCGGTGACTAGATGGGAGACCCAGTACTTC
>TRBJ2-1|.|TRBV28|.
CASSLPGLPGNEQFF
TGTGCCAGCAGTTTACCGGGACTCCCAGGGAATGAGCAGTTCTTC
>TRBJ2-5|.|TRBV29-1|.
CSTLGAQETQYF
TGCAGCACCCTCGGGGCCCAAGAGACCCAGTACTTC
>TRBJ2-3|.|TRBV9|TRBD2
CASSELAGGNMAQYF
TGTGCCAGCAGCGAGCTAGCGGGGGGGAATATGGCGCAGTATTTT
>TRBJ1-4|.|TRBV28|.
CASSLSRRASLFF
TGTGCCAGCAGTTTATCCCGGAGGGCGTCACTGTTTTTT
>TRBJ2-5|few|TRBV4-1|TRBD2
CASSQEGTSGQETQYF
TGCGCCAGCAGCCAAGAGGGGACTAGCGGCCAAGAGACCCAGTACTTC
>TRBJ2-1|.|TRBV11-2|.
CASSHLGGQSGNEQFF
TGTGCCAGCAGCCACTTAGGCGGACAGTCTGGGAATGAGCAGTTCTTC
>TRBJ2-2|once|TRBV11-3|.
CASSLGTLGTGELFF
TGTGCCAGCAGCTTAGGGACCCTAGGCACCGGGGAGCTGTTTTTT
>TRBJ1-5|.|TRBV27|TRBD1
CATSDRKGNQPQHF
TGTGCCACCTCGGACAGGAAAGGAAATCAGCCCCAGCATTTT
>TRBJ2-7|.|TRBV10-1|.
CASPGRAGLPYEQYF
TGCGCCAGCCCGGGTCGGGCGGGATTACCCTACGAGCAGTACTTC
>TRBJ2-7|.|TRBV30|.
CAWAGTPFYYEQYF
TGTGCCTGGGCTGGGACTCCTTTCTACTACGAGCAGTACTTC
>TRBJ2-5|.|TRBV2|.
CASSVGPTQYF
TGTGCCAGCAGTGTCGGTCCGACCCAGTACTTC
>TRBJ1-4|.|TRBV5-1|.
CASSREPANEKLFF
TGCGCCAGCAGTAGGGAGCCCGCTAATGAAAAACTGTTTTTT
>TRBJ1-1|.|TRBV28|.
CASSPGWHGGDTEAFF
TGTGCCAGCAGTCCCGGGTGGCACGGCGGTGACACTGAAGCTTTCTTT
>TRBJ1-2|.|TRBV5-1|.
CASSAGRRLGYTF
TGCGCCAGCAGCGCGGGACGGCGCCTAGGCTACACCTTC
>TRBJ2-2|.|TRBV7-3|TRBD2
CASSSPWREGRTGELFF
TGTGCCAGCAGCTCTCCCTGGCGGGAGGGACGAACCGGGGAGCTGTTTTTT
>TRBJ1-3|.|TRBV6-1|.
CASTEGAPSGNTIYF
TGTGCCAGCACCGAAGGGGCACCGTCTGGAAACACCATATATTTT
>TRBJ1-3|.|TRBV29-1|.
CSVEGPIGNTIYF
TGCAGCGTTGAAGGTCCAATAGGAAACACCATATATTTT
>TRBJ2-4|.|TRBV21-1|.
CASSKVGTGTPGTKNIQYF
.
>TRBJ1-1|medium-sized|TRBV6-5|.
CASSIGGLATEAFF
TGTGCCAGCAGTATAGGGGGGCTCGCTACCGAAGCTTTCTTT
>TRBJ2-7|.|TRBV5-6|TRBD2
CASSRLAGGFEQYF
TGTGCCAGCAGCCGCCTAGCGGGAGGTTTCGAGCAGTACTTC
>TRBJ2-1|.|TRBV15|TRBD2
CATSTRTSPSNEQFF
TGTGCCACCAGCACGCGGACTAGCCCGTCCAATGAGCAGTTCTTC
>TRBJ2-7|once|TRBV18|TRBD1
CASSPPGTGGDEQYF
TGTGCCAGCTCACCACCCGGGACAGGGGGCGATGAGCAGTACTTC
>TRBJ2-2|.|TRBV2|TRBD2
CASSERRGLTGELFF
TGTGCCAGCAGTGAAAGGCGGGGACTAACTGGGGAGCTGTTTTTT
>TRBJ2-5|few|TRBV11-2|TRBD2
CASSLETSGVQETQYF
TGTGCCAGCAGCTTAGAGACTAGCGGGGTGCAGGAGACCCAGTACTTC
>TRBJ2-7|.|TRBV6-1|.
CASSELGSSYEQYF
TGTGCCAGCAGTGAACTGGGGAGCTCCTACGAGCAGTACTTC
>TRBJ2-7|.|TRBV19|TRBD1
CASSEDRLHYEQYF
TGTGCCAGTAGTGAGGACAGGTTGCACTACGAGCAGTACTTC
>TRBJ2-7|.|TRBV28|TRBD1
CASSLGTGPYEQYF
TGTGCCAGCAGTTTGGGGACAGGCCCCTACGAGCAGTACTTC
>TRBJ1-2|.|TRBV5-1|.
CASSLGQRDNYGYTF
TGCGCCAGCAGCTTGGGACAGCGGGATAACTATGGCTACACCTTC
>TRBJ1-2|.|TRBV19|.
CASSTTTPRNYGYTF
TGTGCCAGTAGTACGACAACCCCACGAAACTATGGCTACACCTTC
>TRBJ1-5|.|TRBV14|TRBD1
CASSQVRQGARNQPQHF
TGTGCCAGCAGCCAAGTTAGACAGGGGGCTAGGAATCAGCCCCAGCATTTT
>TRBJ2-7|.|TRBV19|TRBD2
CASSDLAGARYEQYF
TGTGCCAGTAGCGACTTAGCGGGAGCTCGGTACGAGCAGTACTTC
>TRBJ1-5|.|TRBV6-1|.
CASSEALGANQPQHF
TGTGCCAGCAGTGAAGCGCTGGGGGCAAATCAGCCCCAGCATTTT
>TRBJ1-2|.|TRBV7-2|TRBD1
CASSQGQIINSNYGYTF
TGTGCCAGCAGCCAGGGACAGATTATAAATTCTAACTATGGCTACACCTTC
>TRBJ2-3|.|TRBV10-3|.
CAISDSTDTQYF
TGTGCCATCAGTGACAGCACAGATACGCAGTATTTT
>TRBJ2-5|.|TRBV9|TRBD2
CASSVASGRVQETQYF
TGTGCCAGCAGCGTAGCAAGCGGGAGGGTACAAGAGACCCAGTACTTC
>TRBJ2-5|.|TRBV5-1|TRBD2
CASSSGLALETQYF
TGCGCCAGCAGTTCGGGACTAGCTTTGGAGACCCAGTACTTC
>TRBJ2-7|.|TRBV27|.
CASSLGYEQYF
TGTGCCAGCAGTTTAGGGTACGAGCAGTACTTC
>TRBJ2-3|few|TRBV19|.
CASSKTGLGTDTQYF
TGTGCCAGTAGTAAAACAGGGCTTGGGACAGATACGCAGTATTTT
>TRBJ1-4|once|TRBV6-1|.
CASSEDPRRDEKLFF
TGTGCCAGCAGTGAAGATCCACGGAGGGATGAAAAACTGTTTTTT
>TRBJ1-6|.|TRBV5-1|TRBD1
CASSLDLGTGRRNSPLHF
TGCGCCAGCAGCTTGGATCTTGGGACAGGGCGCAGAAATTCACCCCTCCACTTT
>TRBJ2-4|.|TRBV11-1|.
CASSLGTGLAKNIQYF
TGTGCCAGCAGCTTAGGAACAGGGCTAGCCAAAAACATTCAGTACTTC